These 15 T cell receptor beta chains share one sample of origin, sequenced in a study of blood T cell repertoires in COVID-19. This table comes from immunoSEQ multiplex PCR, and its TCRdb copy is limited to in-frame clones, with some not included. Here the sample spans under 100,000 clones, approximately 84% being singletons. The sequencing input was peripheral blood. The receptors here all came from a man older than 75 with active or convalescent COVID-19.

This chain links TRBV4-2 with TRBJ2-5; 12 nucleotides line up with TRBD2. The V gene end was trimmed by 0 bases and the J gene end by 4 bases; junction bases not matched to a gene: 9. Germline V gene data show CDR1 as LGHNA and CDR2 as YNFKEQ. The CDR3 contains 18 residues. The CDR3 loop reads CASSQDPSGGAGGETQYF. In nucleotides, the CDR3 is TGTGCCAGCAGCCAAGATCCTAGCGGGGGGGCCGGAGGAGAGACCCAGTACTTC.

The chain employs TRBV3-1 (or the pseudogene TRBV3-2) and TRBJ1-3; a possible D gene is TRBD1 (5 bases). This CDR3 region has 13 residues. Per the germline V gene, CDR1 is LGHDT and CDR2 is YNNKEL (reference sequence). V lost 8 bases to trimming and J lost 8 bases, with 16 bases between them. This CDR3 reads CASDNVGEDTIYF. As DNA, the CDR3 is TGTGCCAGCGACAATGTGGGGGAGGACACCATATATTTT.

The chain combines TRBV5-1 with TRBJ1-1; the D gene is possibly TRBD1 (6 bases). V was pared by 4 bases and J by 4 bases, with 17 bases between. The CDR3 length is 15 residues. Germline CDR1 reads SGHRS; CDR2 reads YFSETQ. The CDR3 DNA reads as TGCGCCAGCAGCACTAAAGGGGGTCCGGGCACTGAAGCTTTCTTT. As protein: CASSTKGGPGTEAFF. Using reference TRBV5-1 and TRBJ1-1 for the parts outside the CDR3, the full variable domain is KAGVTQTPRYLIKTRGQQVTLSCSPISGHRSVSWYQQTPGQGLQFLFEYFSETQRNKGNFPGRFSGRQFSNSRSEMNVSTLELGDSALYLCASSTKGGPGTEAFFGQGTRLTVV.

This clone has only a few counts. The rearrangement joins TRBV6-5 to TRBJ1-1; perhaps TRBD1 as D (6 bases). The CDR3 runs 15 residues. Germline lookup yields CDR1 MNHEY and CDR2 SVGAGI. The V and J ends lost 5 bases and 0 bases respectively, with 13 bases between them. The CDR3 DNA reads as TGTGCCAGCAGTCCTTTGGACAGCTTGAACACTGAAGCTTTCTTT. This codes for CASSPLDSLNTEAFF.

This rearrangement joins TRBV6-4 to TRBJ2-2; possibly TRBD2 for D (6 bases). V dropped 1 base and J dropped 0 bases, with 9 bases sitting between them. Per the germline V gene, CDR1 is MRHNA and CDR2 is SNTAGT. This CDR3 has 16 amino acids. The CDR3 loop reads CASSDLTGANTGELFF. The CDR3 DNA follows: TGTGCCAGCAGTGACTTGACGGGGGCGAACACCGGGGAGCTGTTTTTT.

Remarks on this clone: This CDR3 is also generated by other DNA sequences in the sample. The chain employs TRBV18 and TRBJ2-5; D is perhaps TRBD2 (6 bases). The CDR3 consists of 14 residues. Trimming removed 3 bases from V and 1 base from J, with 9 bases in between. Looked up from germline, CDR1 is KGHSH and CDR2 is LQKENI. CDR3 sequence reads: CASSPGLIQETQYF. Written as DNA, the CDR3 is TGTGCCAGCTCACCGGGACTCATCCAAGAGACCCAGTACTTC. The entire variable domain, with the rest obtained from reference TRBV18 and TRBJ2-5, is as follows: NAGVMQNPRHLVRRRGQEARLRCSPMKGHSHVYWYRQLPEEGLKFMVYLQKENIIDESGMPKERFSAEFPKEGPSILRIQQVVRGDSAAYFCASSPGLIQETQYFGPGTRLLVL.

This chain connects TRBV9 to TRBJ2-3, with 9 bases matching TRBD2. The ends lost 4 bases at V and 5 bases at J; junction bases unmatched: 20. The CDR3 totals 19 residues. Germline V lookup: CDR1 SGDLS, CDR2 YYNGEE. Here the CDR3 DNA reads TGTGCCAGCAGCACCGGCCCGGGGGGCGGGGGGGGCCACCGAGATACGCAGTATTTT. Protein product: CASSTGPGGGGGHRDTQYF.

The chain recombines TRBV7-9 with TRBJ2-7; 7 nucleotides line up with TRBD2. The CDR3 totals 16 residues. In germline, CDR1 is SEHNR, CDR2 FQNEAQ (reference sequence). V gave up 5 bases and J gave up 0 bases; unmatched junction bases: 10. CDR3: CASSPWGGTPSYEQYF. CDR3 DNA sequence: TGTGCCAGCAGCCCATGGGGGGGGACCCCCTCCTACGAGCAGTACTTC.

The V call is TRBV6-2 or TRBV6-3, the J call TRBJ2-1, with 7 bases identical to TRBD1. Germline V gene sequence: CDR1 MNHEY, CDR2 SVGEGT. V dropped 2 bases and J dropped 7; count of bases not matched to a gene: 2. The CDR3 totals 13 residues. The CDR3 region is CASSYRGRNEQFF. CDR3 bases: TGTGCCAGCAGTTACAGGGGGCGGAATGAGCAGTTCTTC.

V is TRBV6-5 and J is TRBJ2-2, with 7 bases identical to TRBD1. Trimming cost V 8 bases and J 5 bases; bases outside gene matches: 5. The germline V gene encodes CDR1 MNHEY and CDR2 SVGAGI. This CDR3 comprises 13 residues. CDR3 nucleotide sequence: TGTGCCAGCGTCGACAGGGAGACCGGGGAGCTGTTTTTT. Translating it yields CASVDRETGELFF.

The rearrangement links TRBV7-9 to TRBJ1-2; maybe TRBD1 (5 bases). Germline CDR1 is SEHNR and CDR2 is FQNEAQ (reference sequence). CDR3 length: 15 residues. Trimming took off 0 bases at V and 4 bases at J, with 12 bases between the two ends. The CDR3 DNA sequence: TGTGCCAGCAGCTTAGCTGGGGCCACCGGCTATGGCTACACCTTC. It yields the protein CASSLAGATGYGYTF.

The CDR3 spells CASSQARGADYGYTF. The DNA for the CDR3 is TGCGCCAGCAGCCAAGCTCGGGGGGCAGACTATGGCTACACCTTC. V gene TRBV4-3 combines with J gene TRBJ1-2, with D possibly TRBD1 on 6 matching bases. Germline V gene lookup returns CDR1 LGHNA and CDR2 YSLEER. Deletions cut 1 base from V and 3 bases from J, with 12 bases between. This CDR3 contains 15 residues.

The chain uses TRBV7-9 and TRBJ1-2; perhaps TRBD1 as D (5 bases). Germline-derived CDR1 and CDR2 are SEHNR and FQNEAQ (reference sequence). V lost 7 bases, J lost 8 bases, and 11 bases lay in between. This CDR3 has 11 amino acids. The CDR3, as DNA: TGTGCCAGCACACCGGGGGTCGGCTACACCTTC. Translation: CASTPGVGYTF.

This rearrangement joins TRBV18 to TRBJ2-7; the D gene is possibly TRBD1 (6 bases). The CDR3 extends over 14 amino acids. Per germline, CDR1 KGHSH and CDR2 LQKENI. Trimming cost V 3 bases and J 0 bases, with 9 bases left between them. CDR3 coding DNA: TGTGCCAGCTCACCGACAGGTTCCTCCTACGAGCAGTACTTC. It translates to CASSPTGSSYEQYF.

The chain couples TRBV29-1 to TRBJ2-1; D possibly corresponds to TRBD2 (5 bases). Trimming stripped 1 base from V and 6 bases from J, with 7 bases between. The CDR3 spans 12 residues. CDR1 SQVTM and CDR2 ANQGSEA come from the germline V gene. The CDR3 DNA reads TGCAGCGTTGAAGGCGGGCCCAATGAGCAGTTCTTC. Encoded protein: CSVEGGPNEQFF.